This T cell receptor beta chain originates from a study of shared clonotypes between healthy human individuals. Overall study context: Used for every donor were three CD4 naive, three CD4 memory, two CD8 naive and one CD8 memory plate. Study results and caveats: How much donors shared clonotypes was expected to be affected by sequencing depth.

This CDR3 spans 15 amino acids. J lost 5 bases, V lost 7 bases, and 8 bases had no gene match. From germline, CDR1 is MNHEY and CDR2 SVGAGI. CD45RO negativity and positive selection for CCR7 defined naive CD8 cells, a population that excluded terminally differentiated effector memory CD45RA+ cells. With regard to this clone: Its antigen is not known.

This table comes from immunoSEQ multiplex PCR, and its TCRdb copy is limited to in-frame clones, with some not included. The table has some 1,900,000 clones, around 96% seen once. Sequencing was performed on naive CD8+ T cells sorted from blood. The gene calls are TRBV6-5 and TRBJ2-5; 12 bases are shared with TRBD2. The TCR comes from a young man in good health. CDR3: CASTLLAGGSETQYF. The CDR3 region has the DNA TGTGCCAGCACCCTACTAGCGGGGGGTTCGGAGACCCAGTACTTC.